This is a list of T cell receptor beta chains from one sample in a study of early T cells in non-severe SARS-CoV-2 infection. One entry per CDR3 protein results from TCRdb running MiXCR on the 5' RACE reads. Found here are 75,000 to 90,000 distinct CDR3 sequences, under 15% of them singletons; the top ten hold approximately 6%. Sequencing was carried out using whole blood. All receptors come from an adult who was a healthcare worker with PCR-confirmed SARS-CoV-2 infection or an uninfected control (not recorded which). Each CDR3 is given with its conserved first and last residue. A D gene is named only where the DNA matches it firmly. Size is stated for part of the rows, as once, few or many counts, or as a class when the clone is expanded.

J gene,clone size,D gene,V gene,CDR3 protein,CDR3 DNA
TRBJ2-3,NA,NA,TRBV5-4,CASSLGRTLGDTQYF,TGTGCCAGCAGCTTGGGCAGGACTCTGGGAGATACGCAGTATTTT
TRBJ2-1,few,TRBD2,TRBV20-1,CSAQLAGGYNEQFF,TGCAGTGCGCAGCTAGCGGGAGGTTACAATGAGCAGTTCTTC
TRBJ2-1,NA,TRBD2,TRBV29-1,CSVAAGDVDNEQFF,TGCAGCGTTGCAGCGGGAGATGTCGACAATGAGCAGTTCTTC
TRBJ2-2,NA,NA,TRBV6-5,CASSSDGTGELFF,TGTGCCAGCAGTTCCGACGGGACCGGGGAGCTGTTTTTT
TRBJ1-6,few,TRBD1,TRBV6-1,CASSGQGDSPLHF,TGTGCCAGCAGCGGACAGGGGGATTCACCCCTCCACTTT
TRBJ1-2,NA,TRBD1,TRBV18,CASSPGQTLYGYTF,TGTGCCAGCTCACCGGGACAGACGCTCTATGGCTACACCTTC
TRBJ2-7,many,TRBD1,TRBV6-2/TRBV6-3,CASSYDLRTGEFYEQYF,TGTGCCAGCAGTTACGACTTAAGGACAGGAGAATTCTACGAGCAGTACTTC
TRBJ2-7,few,TRBD1,TRBV2,CAIRGTETYEQYF,TGTGCCATAAGGGGGACAGAAACCTACGAGCAGTACTTC
TRBJ2-1,NA,NA,TRBV5-1,CASSSWGPQSNEQFF,TGCGCCAGCAGCTCGTGGGGACCCCAAAGCAATGAGCAGTTCTTC
TRBJ2-4,few,NA,TRBV4-1,CASSQGVLAKNIQYF,TGTGCCAGCAGCCAAGGTGTACTAGCCAAAAACATTCAGTACTTC
TRBJ2-4,many,TRBD1,TRBV28,CASSSPGQLKNIQYF,TGTGCCAGCAGTTCTCCGGGACAGCTAAAAAACATTCAGTACTTC
TRBJ2-5,NA,NA,TRBV27,CASRSIRAETQYF,TGTGCCAGCAGAAGTATCAGAGCGGAGACCCAGTACTTC
TRBJ2-3,NA,NA,TRBV20-1,CSASSRLDTQYF,TGCAGTGCTAGTTCTCGTCTTGATACGCAGTATTTT